This TCR beta chain appears in the sequencing data of a study of blood T cell repertoires in COVID-19. Study background: Nucleic acid was either cDNA or gDNA, and it came from T cells, B-cell-depleted T cells, or PBMCs.

Germline assignment: CDR1 GTSNPN and CDR2 SVGIG (reference sequence). Germline trimming cut 3 bases from V and 3 bases from J; bases unmatched to any gene: 6. The CDR3 length is 14 residues. In the original analysis: Amplification of reference gene primers was used by the study to estimate nucleated cell counts. Sequencing was performed with immunoSEQ multiplex PCR; in TCRdb, only in-frame clones are kept and a portion is missing. Clone size and the V and J calls come from that table; the DNA yielded D and trimming. Among 250,000 to 300,000 clones, roughly 90% were seen once, and the ten largest hold about 1.8%. Clinical history reported by participants formed the basis on which cohorts were assigned. The study counted Cohort 3 donors as recovered given two negative PCRs, clearance, or symptom resolution.

This clonotype originated in a woman in her forties who had recovered from COVID-19. The sequencing input was PBMCs or T cells enriched from blood (not recorded which). The chain joins TRBV30 to TRBJ1-1, with TRBD1 identical over 8 bases. Written as DNA, the CDR3 is TGTGCCTGGAGCGTAAACAGGGGGGACACTGAAGCTTTCTTT. Protein sequence: CAWSVNRGDTEAFF. Variable domain in full (rest from reference TRBV30 and TRBJ1-1): SQTIHQWPATLVQPVGSPLSLECTVEGTSNPNLYWYRQAAGRGLQLLFYSVGIGQISSEVPQNLSASRPQDRQFILSSKKLLLSDSGFYLCAWSVNRGDTEAFFGQGTRLTVV.